Listed below are T cell receptor beta chains from one sample, sequenced in a study of T cell repertoires in cytomegalovirus infection. TCRdb analysed the reads with MiXCR anew, one entry per CDR3 protein. Of fewer than 250,000 distinct CDR3 sequences detected, 10% to 15% appear once; the ten largest clones hold 1.5% to 2%. The sequenced sample consisted of PBMCs. The receptors come from a human donor in good health (CMV status not recorded). Some clones in this sample may be carry-over from other donors' samples. CDR3s include the opening cysteine and the closing phenylalanine or tryptophan. A D gene is named only where the DNA matches it firmly. Some rows mark clone size as missing; the rest say once, few, many or name a class of expanded clone.

V gene: TRBV6-6; clone size: -; D gene: -; J gene: TRBJ2-2; CDR3 protein: CASSYLAGRNKNTGELFF; CDR3 DNA: TGTGCCAGCAGCTACCTCGCGGGGAGGAATAAGAACACCGGGGAGCTGTTTTTT
V gene: TRBV28; clone size: few; D gene: TRBD2; J gene: TRBJ2-7; CDR3 protein: CASSSREVFYEQYF; CDR3 DNA: TGTGCCAGCAGTTCTCGGGAGGTTTTCTACGAGCAGTACTTC
V gene: TRBV7-2; clone size: many; D gene: -; J gene: TRBJ1-6; CDR3 protein: CASSRPGRDNSPLHF; CDR3 DNA: TGTGCCAGCAGCCGTCCGGGACGGGATAATTCACCCCTCCACTTT
V gene: TRBV7-8; clone size: -; D gene: -; J gene: TRBJ2-3; CDR3 protein: CASNTGGADTQYF; CDR3 DNA: TGTGCCAGCAACACGGGCGGGGCAGATACGCAGTATTTT
V gene: TRBV28; clone size: many; D gene: -; J gene: TRBJ2-3; CDR3 protein: CASSLGYPVADTQYF; CDR3 DNA: TGTGCCAGCAGTTTAGGTTATCCGGTGGCAGATACGCAGTATTTT
V gene: TRBV10-3; clone size: few; D gene: -; J gene: TRBJ1-1; CDR3 protein: CAISAVNTEAFF; CDR3 DNA: TGTGCCATCAGTGCAGTGAACACTGAAGCTTTCTTT
V gene: TRBV28; clone size: many; D gene: TRBD1; J gene: TRBJ1-6; CDR3 protein: CATRQGYNSPLHF; CDR3 DNA: TGTGCCACCCGACAGGGTTATAATTCACCCCTCCACTTT
V gene: TRBV5-4; clone size: few; D gene: TRBD2; J gene: TRBJ2-1; CDR3 protein: CASSLSAAGGSLNEQFF; CDR3 DNA: TGTGCCAGCAGCTTGAGTGCGGCGGGAGGTAGTCTCAATGAGCAGTTCTTC
V gene: TRBV25-1; clone size: few; D gene: -; J gene: TRBJ1-1; CDR3 protein: CASSYQGMDTEAFF; CDR3 DNA: TGTGCCAGCAGTTATCAGGGGATGGACACTGAAGCTTTCTTT
V gene: TRBV4-3; clone size: -; D gene: TRBD1; J gene: TRBJ1-4; CDR3 protein: CASSPLGQEEEKLFF; CDR3 DNA: TGCGCCAGCAGCCCTCTCGGACAGGAAGAGGAAAAACTGTTTTTT
V gene: TRBV19; clone size: -; D gene: -; J gene: TRBJ2-7; CDR3 protein: CASSAAGNEQYF; CDR3 DNA: TGTGCCAGTAGTGCGGCAGGGAACGAGCAGTACTTC
V gene: TRBV11-2; clone size: many; D gene: TRBD1; J gene: TRBJ1-1; CDR3 protein: CASSLDRVGTEAFF; CDR3 DNA: TGTGCCAGCAGCCTAGACAGGGTAGGGACTGAAGCTTTCTTT
V gene: TRBV7-2; clone size: many; D gene: TRBD2; J gene: TRBJ2-3; CDR3 protein: CASSPALVRGGSIDTQYF; CDR3 DNA: TGTGCCAGCAGCCCCGCCTTGGTGCGGGGGGGCTCAATAGATACGCAGTATTTT
V gene: TRBV6-6; clone size: many; D gene: -; J gene: TRBJ2-7; CDR3 protein: CASTFGSGPSSYEQYF; CDR3 DNA: TGTGCCAGCACCTTTGGGTCGGGGCCTAGCTCCTACGAGCAGTACTTC
V gene: TRBV25-1; clone size: -; D gene: -; J gene: TRBJ1-3; CDR3 protein: CASSGHPPSGNTIYF; CDR3 DNA: TGTGCCAGCAGTGGACACCCGCCCTCTGGAAACACCATATATTTT
V gene: TRBV20-1; clone size: few; D gene: -; J gene: TRBJ2-5; CDR3 protein: CSARQGTGETGETQYF; CDR3 DNA: TGCAGTGCTAGACAGGGGACGGGAGAAACCGGAGAGACCCAGTACTTC
V gene: TRBV7-9; clone size: many; D gene: -; J gene: TRBJ2-3; CDR3 protein: CASSSDANTQYF; CDR3 DNA: TGTGCCAGCAGCTCCGACGCAAATACGCAGTATTTT
V gene: TRBV7-6; clone size: few; D gene: -; J gene: TRBJ1-1; CDR3 protein: CASSLFVGGAREIGTEAFF; CDR3 DNA: TGTGCCAGCAGCTTATTCGTGGGGGGCGCGAGGGAGATAGGTACTGAAGCTTTCTTT
V gene: TRBV19; clone size: many; D gene: -; J gene: TRBJ2-3; CDR3 protein: CASSLRGRGHTDTQYF; CDR3 DNA: TGTGCCAGTAGCCTAAGAGGGCGGGGTCACACAGATACGCAGTATTTT
V gene: TRBV12-3/TRBV12-4; clone size: few; D gene: TRBD1; J gene: TRBJ1-1; CDR3 protein: CASSEQGQNTEAFF; CDR3 DNA: TGTGCCAGCAGTGAACAGGGGCAGAACACTGAAGCTTTCTTT
V gene: TRBV7-2; clone size: many; D gene: TRBD2; J gene: TRBJ2-3; CDR3 protein: CASSWTSGGALDTQYF; CDR3 DNA: TGTGCCAGCAGCTGGACTAGCGGGGGGGCCTTAGATACGCAGTATTTT
V gene: TRBV7-2; clone size: many; D gene: -; J gene: TRBJ2-3; CDR3 protein: CASSLDRYTDTQYF; CDR3 DNA: TGTGCCAGCAGTTTGGACAGATACACAGATACGCAGTATTTT
V gene: TRBV27; clone size: many; D gene: -; J gene: TRBJ1-4; CDR3 protein: CASRSGGYEKLFF; CDR3 DNA: TGTGCCAGCAGGTCCGGGGGCTATGAAAAACTGTTTTTT
V gene: TRBV12-3/TRBV12-4; clone size: many; D gene: TRBD1; J gene: TRBJ1-2; CDR3 protein: CASNWEGAYGYTF; CDR3 DNA: TGTGCCAGCAACTGGGAGGGGGCCTATGGCTACACCTTC
V gene: TRBV7-2; clone size: many; D gene: -; J gene: TRBJ1-1; CDR3 protein: CASSLGGGENTEAFF; CDR3 DNA: TGTGCCAGCAGCTTAGGGGGGGGGGAGAACACTGAAGCTTTCTTT
V gene: TRBV29-1; clone size: -; D gene: -; J gene: TRBJ2-1; CDR3 protein: CSVVVGLTIAEEQFF; CDR3 DNA: TGCAGCGTTGTTGTTGGTCTTACCATAGCCGAGGAGCAGTTCTTC
V gene: TRBV19; clone size: -; D gene: -; J gene: TRBJ1-3; CDR3 protein: CASSSLGGTGNTIYF; CDR3 DNA: TGTGCCAGTAGCTCGCTGGGGGGGACTGGAAACACCATATATTTT
V gene: TRBV5-4; clone size: -; D gene: -; J gene: TRBJ2-1; CDR3 protein: CASSRETHGEQFF; CDR3 DNA: TGTGCCAGCAGCCGCGAGACGCACGGTGAGCAGTTCTTC
V gene: TRBV27; clone size: -; D gene: -; J gene: TRBJ1-4; CDR3 protein: CASSPLNEKLFF; CDR3 DNA: TGTGCCAGCTCCCCGCTTAATGAAAAACTGTTTTTT
V gene: TRBV10-3; clone size: -; D gene: TRBD2; J gene: TRBJ2-2; CDR3 protein: CATGGAGEAGELFF; CDR3 DNA: TGTGCCACCGGGGGGGCAGGGGAAGCCGGGGAGCTGTTTTTT
V gene: TRBV7-9; clone size: few; D gene: TRBD2; J gene: TRBJ2-5; CDR3 protein: CASSFLAGVGETQYF; CDR3 DNA: TGTGCCAGCAGCTTCTTAGCGGGAGTCGGTGAGACCCAGTACTTC
V gene: TRBV6-2/TRBV6-3; clone size: few; D gene: TRBD2; J gene: TRBJ2-7; CDR3 protein: CASSPAGGPYEQYF; CDR3 DNA: TGTGCCAGTTCGCCAGCGGGGGGGCCCTACGAGCAGTACTTC
V gene: TRBV11-2; clone size: few; D gene: TRBD2; J gene: TRBJ2-3; CDR3 protein: CASSRWTSGTDTQYF; CDR3 DNA: TGTGCCAGCAGCCGTTGGACTAGCGGTACAGATACGCAGTATTTT
V gene: TRBV28; clone size: -; D gene: -; J gene: TRBJ1-2; CDR3 protein: CASSFGTRGYTF; CDR3 DNA: TGTGCCAGCAGTTTTGGGACGAGGGGCTACACCTTC
V gene: TRBV28; clone size: -; D gene: TRBD1; J gene: TRBJ2-1; CDR3 protein: CASSSFDRGGYNEQFF; CDR3 DNA: TGTGCCAGCAGCTCTTTCGACAGGGGCGGATACAATGAGCAGTTCTTC
V gene: TRBV28; clone size: -; D gene: -; J gene: TRBJ2-7; CDR3 protein: CASSPLTTYEQYF; CDR3 DNA: TGTGCCAGCAGCCCTTTGACGACCTACGAGCAGTACTTC
V gene: TRBV7-3; clone size: few; D gene: TRBD1; J gene: TRBJ2-1; CDR3 protein: CASSSSMGQGYNEQFF; CDR3 DNA: TGTGCCAGCAGTTCTAGTATGGGACAGGGGTACAATGAGCAGTTCTTC
V gene: TRBV7-2; clone size: many; D gene: -; J gene: TRBJ1-3; CDR3 protein: CASSVTPGNTIYF; CDR3 DNA: TGTGCCAGCAGCGTGACACCGGGAAACACCATATATTTT
V gene: TRBV5-1; clone size: -; D gene: -; J gene: TRBJ2-1; CDR3 protein: CASSSTDPSSYNEQFF; CDR3 DNA: TGCGCCAGCAGCTCAACAGATCCAAGCTCCTACAATGAGCAGTTCTTC
V gene: TRBV7-2; clone size: many; D gene: -; J gene: TRBJ2-2; CDR3 protein: CASSRGSGELFF; CDR3 DNA: TGTGCCAGCAGCAGGGGTTCCGGGGAGCTGTTTTTT
V gene: TRBV4-3; clone size: -; D gene: -; J gene: TRBJ1-5; CDR3 protein: CASSQGFGNQPQHF; CDR3 DNA: TGCGCCAGCAGCCAAGGTTTCGGCAATCAGCCCCAGCATTTT
V gene: TRBV28; clone size: many; D gene: TRBD2; J gene: TRBJ2-5; CDR3 protein: CASSLPGGARETQYF; CDR3 DNA: TGTGCCAGCAGCCTGCCGGGAGGGGCGAGAGAGACCCAGTACTTC
V gene: TRBV29-1; clone size: few; D gene: TRBD2; J gene: TRBJ2-2; CDR3 protein: CSGRLAGGSNTGELFF; CDR3 DNA: TGCAGCGGGAGACTAGCGGGAGGTTCGAACACCGGGGAGCTGTTTTTT
V gene: TRBV19; clone size: many; D gene: -; J gene: TRBJ2-5; CDR3 protein: CASSIQRRGGETQYF; CDR3 DNA: TGTGCCAGTAGTATTCAGCGCAGGGGTGGAGAGACCCAGTACTTC
V gene: TRBV19; clone size: few; D gene: -; J gene: TRBJ2-6; CDR3 protein: CASSLQGSKSGANVLTF; CDR3 DNA: TGTGCCAGTAGTCTTCAGGGAAGCAAGTCTGGGGCCAACGTCCTGACTTTC
V gene: TRBV2; clone size: -; D gene: -; J gene: TRBJ2-7; CDR3 protein: CASSDPLGRGLEQYF; CDR3 DNA: TGTGCCAGCAGTGACCCCCTGGGACGAGGTCTCGAGCAGTACTTC
V gene: TRBV5-1; clone size: many; D gene: TRBD2; J gene: TRBJ2-5; CDR3 protein: CASSRGTSGQETQYF; CDR3 DNA: TGCGCCAGCAGCCGGGGGACTAGCGGGCAAGAGACCCAGTACTTC
V gene: TRBV7-2; clone size: many; D gene: -; J gene: TRBJ1-5; CDR3 protein: CASSLGPNQPQHF; CDR3 DNA: TGTGCCAGCAGCTTAGGCCCAAATCAGCCCCAGCATTTT
V gene: TRBV7-9; clone size: many; D gene: -; J gene: TRBJ2-7; CDR3 protein: CASSLGRDSYEQYF; CDR3 DNA: TGTGCCAGCAGCTTAGGACGGGACTCCTACGAGCAGTACTTC
V gene: TRBV29-1; clone size: -; D gene: -; J gene: TRBJ1-1; CDR3 protein: CSVGTPGQTEAFF; CDR3 DNA: TGCAGCGTTGGGACGCCAGGACAGACTGAAGCTTTCTTT
V gene: TRBV5-1; clone size: few; D gene: TRBD1; J gene: TRBJ2-3; CDR3 protein: CASSSLQGASDTQYF; CDR3 DNA: TGCGCCAGCAGCTCCTTACAGGGGGCGTCAGATACGCAGTATTTT
V gene: TRBV27; clone size: few; D gene: -; J gene: TRBJ2-1; CDR3 protein: CASTFQGTLHEQFF; CDR3 DNA: TGTGCCAGCACCTTCCAGGGAACACTCCATGAGCAGTTCTTC
V gene: TRBV28; clone size: many; D gene: -; J gene: TRBJ2-3; CDR3 protein: CASSLLVLTDTQYF; CDR3 DNA: TGTGCCAGCAGCCTCCTGGTCCTCACAGATACGCAGTATTTT
V gene: TRBV5-1; clone size: -; D gene: -; J gene: TRBJ2-2; CDR3 protein: CASRISPNTGELFF; CDR3 DNA: TGCGCCAGCAGAATTAGCCCAAACACCGGGGAGCTGTTTTTT